A selection of T cell receptor beta chains follows, all from one sample in a study of T cells in Graves' hyperthyroidism and ophthalmopathy. TCRdb independently ran MiXCR on the multiplex PCR reads; one entry per CDR3 protein. The sample records fewer than 550,000 distinct CDR3 sequences, approximately 15% being singletons. The sequenced material came from blood. The source of these receptors is a woman aged 18-29 years with Graves' hyperthyroidism. Each CDR3 is given with its conserved first and last residue. Fields, in order: V gene, J gene, CDR3 protein.

V: TRBV11-2
J: TRBJ2-3
CDR3: CASSSTSGGAWADTQYF

V: TRBV18
J: TRBJ1-6
CDR3: CASSRQGGNSPLHF

V: TRBV6-1
J: TRBJ2-1
CDR3: CASSAGLAGWEQFF

V: TRBV20-1
J: TRBJ2-7
CDR3: CSARDPTSGTCEQYF

V: TRBV2
J: TRBJ1-6
CDR3: CASSERTAANSPLHF

V: TRBV5-4
J: TRBJ2-7
CDR3: CASSSEPSKGYEQYF

V: TRBV12-3/TRBV12-4
J: TRBJ2-1
CDR3: CASRRRQGSYNEQFF

V: TRBV7-9
J: TRBJ2-7
CDR3: CASSLELAGAEQYF

V: TRBV7-2
J: TRBJ2-3
CDR3: CASSFPAGGSTDTQYF

V: TRBV5-6
J: TRBJ2-7
CDR3: CASSLVRGGSEQYF

V: TRBV20-1
J: TRBJ2-5
CDR3: CSARDTGGWGETQYF

V: TRBV7-2
J: TRBJ2-7
CDR3: CASRSAGGGEQYF

V: TRBV6-2/TRBV6-3
J: TRBJ2-5
CDR3: CASSRDRVRETQYF

V: TRBV25-1
J: TRBJ2-2
CDR3: CATGARGLNTGELFF